Below, 5 T cell receptor beta chains from the same sample are listed, as sequenced in a study of blood T cell repertoires in COVID-19 (dated by TCRdb to 2020 to 2021). Libraries came from the immunoSEQ multiplex PCR assay. TCRdb re-hosts the immuneACCESS table, in-frame sequences only. Its copies lack some clones; in the studies checked, an unresolved V gene accounts for under half of them, and the cause for the rest is not known. The sample table contains about 200,000 clones; only one count was recorded for 85% to 90% of them. The top ten clones comprise roughly 2.2% of the sample. Specimen: peripheral blood. These receptor sequences come from a woman aged 45 to 65 with acute or convalescent COVID-19.

The rearrangement joins TRBV27 to TRBJ1-1; possibly TRBD1 for D (6 bases). Germline CDR1 MNHEY, CDR2 SMNVEV (reference sequence). The V gene lost 0 bases and the J gene lost 9 bases, with 17 bases spanning the gap. The CDR3 runs to 15 residues. The CDR3 nucleotides read TGTGCCAGCAGTTTATCGAGGGAGGGGGACGCCAAAGCTTTCTTT. Protein sequence: CASSLSREGDAKAFF.

In regard to this clone: Other DNA sequences in this specimen translate into the identical CDR3. This chain uses TRBV18 with TRBJ1-1; perhaps TRBD1 as D (5 bases). CDR1 KGHSH and CDR2 LQKENI come from the germline V gene. V lost 1 base to trimming and J lost 1 base, with 7 bases between them. CDR3 length equals 14 residues. The CDR3 DNA reads TGTGCCAGCTCACCACGGCAGGGGAACACTGAAGCTTTCTTT. Encoded protein: CASSPRQGNTEAFF.

The chain recombines TRBV2 with TRBJ1-6; tentatively, D is TRBD1 (5 bases). Germline CDR1 is SNHLY and CDR2 is FYNNEI. The V end lost 2 bases, the J end lost 8 bases, and 16 bases lay between the germline ends. This CDR3 is built from 16 residues. CDR3 sequence (DNA): TGTGCCAGCAGTGAAAGCCCAGGGAAGTCTTATTCACCCCTCCACTTT. Translation gives CASSESPGKSYSPLHF.

This clone has a handful of counts. The chain recombines TRBV30 with TRBJ2-5; D might be TRBD2 (5 bases). Germline values: CDR1 GTSNPN, CDR2 SVGIG (reference sequence). CDR3 length: 12 amino acids. Trimming pared 5 bases from V and 2 bases from J, leaving 9 bases between. Written as DNA, the CDR3 is TGTGCCTGGTCCCGGGGACAAGAGACCCAGTACTTC. It is translated as CAWSRGQETQYF.

This chain uses TRBV6-6 with TRBJ2-7; tentatively, D is TRBD2 (6 bases). V lost 7 bases, J lost 4 bases, and 17 bases lay in between. The CDR3 extends over 14 amino acids. CDR1 and CDR2 from the germline V gene are MNHNY and SVGAGI (reference sequence). The CDR3 bases are TGTGCCAGCAATACCCGGGGGTCTTCTTACGAGCAGTACTTC. It translates to CASNTRGSSYEQYF.